The present T cell receptor beta chain was sequenced within a study of somatic mutations in cytotoxic T cells in rheumatoid arthritis. Produced via immunoSEQ multiplex PCR; TCRdb's table is partial and in-frame only. Of just under 9,500 clones in the sample, nearly 80% were seen once. Magnetic beads with positive selection isolated CD4+ and CD8+ fractions, whose purity was verified by flow cytometry. The CDR3 is made up of 15 amino acids. V gave up 1 base and J gave up 8 bases, with 17 bases separating them. CDR1 LGHNA and CDR2 YNFKEQ come from the germline V gene. This clone came up a few times. The specimen sequenced was CD8+ T cells sorted from blood. The chain employs TRBV4-2 and TRBJ1-2, with D hard to call. The receptor comes from an adult with rheumatoid arthritis. DNA for the CDR3: TGTGCCAGCAGCCAAGCGGTTGAGGGTTACGAGGGCTACACCTTC. Protein: CASSQAVEGYEGYTF.